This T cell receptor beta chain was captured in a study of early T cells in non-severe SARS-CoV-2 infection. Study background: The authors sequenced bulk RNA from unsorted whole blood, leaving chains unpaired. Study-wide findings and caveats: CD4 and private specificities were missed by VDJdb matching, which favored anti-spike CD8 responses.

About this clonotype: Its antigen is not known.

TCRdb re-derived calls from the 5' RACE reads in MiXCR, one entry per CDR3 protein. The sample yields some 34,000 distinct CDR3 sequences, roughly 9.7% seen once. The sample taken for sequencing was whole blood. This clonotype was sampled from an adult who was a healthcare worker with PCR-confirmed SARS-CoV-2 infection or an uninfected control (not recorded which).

In DNA, the CDR3 is TGCAGCGTGGACCCGGGACAACCTGAAAAACTGTTTTTT. It specifies CSVDPGQPEKLFF. The V and J genes are TRBV29-1 and TRBJ1-4, with D maybe TRBD1 (6 bases). V lost 6 bases to trimming and J lost 7 bases, with 15 bases between them. Germline CDR1 is SQVTM and CDR2 is ANQGSEA. The CDR3 sequence is 13 residues long. The full variable domain, rest sourced from reference TRBV29-1 and TRBJ1-4, is SAVISQKPSRDICQRGTSLTIQCQVDSQVTMMFWYRQQPGQSLTLIATANQGSEATYESGFVIDKFPISRPNLTFSTLTVSNMSPEDSSIYLCSVDPGQPEKLFFGSGTQLSVL.